The 21 T cell receptor beta chains presented below share a single source sample, sequenced in a study of blood T cell repertoires in COVID-19. Clones were read by immunoSEQ multiplex PCR, and TCRdb kept only the in-frame ones, dropping some. This table holds about 150,000 clones, more than 75% found once. What was sequenced was peripheral blood. The receptors originated from a man between 70 and 80 years old with acute or convalescent COVID-19.

This clone was seen once. The gene calls are TRBV29-1 and TRBJ2-5; 11 bases align to TRBD2. The germline CDR1 and CDR2 sequences are SQVTM and ANQGSEA. V lost 5 bases to trimming and J lost 7 bases; unmatched junction nucleotides: 15. This CDR3 region has 16 residues. Here the CDR3 DNA reads TGCAGCGTTACCCAAGGGACTAGCGGTCTTAGGGGGACCCAGTACTTC. Residues: CSVTQGTSGLRGTQYF.

V usage is TRBV6-6 and J usage is TRBJ1-6, with D possibly being TRBD1 (5 bases). Deletions cut 6 bases from V and 6 bases from J, with 15 bases between. The length of the CDR3 is 15 residues. CDR1 is MNHNY and CDR2 is SVGAGI in the germline V gene (reference sequence). The CDR3 spells CASSPPGGANSPLHF. In DNA form, the CDR3 reads TGTGCCAGCAGCCCGCCGGGGGGAGCTAATTCACCCCTCCACTTT.

This clone was recorded a few times. The rearrangement joins TRBV24-1 to TRBJ2-5; 13 bases match TRBD2. Trimming took 5 bases from V and 4 from J; bases not matched to a gene: 9. CDR1 and CDR2 (germline): KGHDR, SFDVKD. This CDR3 contains 17 residues. As DNA, the CDR3 is TGTGCCACCAGTGTCGGGACTAGCGGGAAGGGAGGAGAGACCCAGTACTTC. Encoded protein: CATSVGTSGKGGETQYF.

The V gene is TRBV4-1, the J gene TRBJ2-7, with D possibly TRBD1 on 6 matching bases. The CDR3 has 14 amino acids. CDR1 MGHRA and CDR2 YSYEKL come from the germline V gene. Trimming took off 1 base at V and 2 bases at J, with 9 bases between the two ends. The CDR3 coding sequence is TGCGCCAGCAGCCAAGTCGGACAGCCCTACGAGCAGTACTTC. Residues: CASSQVGQPYEQYF.

The chain is built from TRBV6-1 and TRBJ2-2, with TRBD1 identical over 7 bases. The germline gives CDR1 MNHNS, CDR2 SASEGT. The CDR3 length is 16 residues. V dropped 4 bases and J dropped 5; count of bases not matched to a gene: 10. The CDR3 region has the DNA TGTGCCAGCAGTGCTCTACAGGGGTATAGGACCGGGGAGCTGTTTTTT. This translates into CASSALQGYRTGELFF.

The chain is built from TRBV7-3 and TRBJ2-1, with 10 positions matching TRBD1. CDR3 length equals 14 residues. V lost 5 bases, J lost 5 bases, and 3 bases stayed unmatched. Germline lookup yields CDR1 SGHTA and CDR2 FQGTGA. The CDR3, as DNA: TGTGCCAGCAGCCGGGACAGGGGCCACAATGAGCAGTTCTTC. Translated, it gives CASSRDRGHNEQFF.

V usage is TRBV7-6 and J usage is TRBJ1-5, with D possibly matching TRBD1 (6 bases). There are 15 residues in the CDR3. V was clipped by 5 bases and J by 4 bases, with 15 bases between them. Looked up from germline, CDR1 is SGHVS and CDR2 is FNYEAQ. The CDR3 DNA follows: TGTGCCAGCAGCCAAATGTCAGGGGCAAATCAGCCCCAGCATTTT. The encoded protein is CASSQMSGANQPQHF.

This chain connects TRBV9 to TRBJ2-3; a weak D match, TRBD2 (5 bases). The ends were cut back, 0 bases at V and 5 bases at J, with 16 bases in the middle. Germline values: CDR1 SGDLS, CDR2 YYNGEE. The CDR3 runs 16 residues. CDR3 nucleotide sequence: TGTGCCAGCAGCGTAGATGTGGGAGCCTCGGGAGATACGCAGTATTTT. This sequence encodes CASSVDVGASGDTQYF.

The CDR3 reads CASSLGQDTDTQYF. The CDR3 DNA reads TGTGCCAGCTCACTTGGACAAGACACAGATACGCAGTATTTT. This chain uses TRBV18 with TRBJ2-3, with a possible D match to TRBD1 (5 bases). CDR3 length: 14 residues. The germline V gene encodes CDR1 KGHSH and CDR2 LQKENI. V was cut by 4 bases and J by 2 bases, with 10 bases left in between.

This chain connects TRBV2 to TRBJ1-5; D is undetermined. V lost 7 bases and J lost 2, with 12 bases in between. This CDR3 region has 14 residues. Germline V gene lookup returns CDR1 SNHLY and CDR2 FYNNEI. The CDR3 loop is CASKLQIGNQPQHF. CDR3 DNA sequence: TGTGCCAGCAAGTTGCAGATCGGCAATCAGCCCCAGCATTTT. Using reference TRBV2 and TRBJ1-5 for the parts outside the CDR3, the full variable domain is EPEVTQTPSHQVTQMGQEVILRCVPISNHLYFYWYRQILGQKVEFLVSFYNNEISEKSEIFDDQFSVERPDGSNFTLKIRSTKLEDSAMYFCASKLQIGNQPQHFGDGTRLSIL.

The J gene is TRBJ2-1, the V gene TRBV7-3; a possible D gene is TRBD2 (5 bases). V lost 1 base and J 8 bases, leaving 12 bases between the germline ends. The CDR3 runs 14 residues. Germline assignment: CDR1 SGHTA and CDR2 FQGTGA. CDR3 amino acids: CASSLRRGIDEQFF. CDR3 nucleotide sequence: TGTGCCAGCAGCTTAAGACGGGGTATAGATGAGCAGTTCTTC. Filled out from reference TRBV7-3 and TRBJ2-1, the complete variable domain reads GAGVSQTPSNKVTEKGKYVELRCDPISGHTALYWYRQSLGQGPEFLIYFQGTGAADDSGLPNDRFFAVRPEGSVSTLKIQRTERGDSAVYLCASSLRRGIDEQFFGPGTRLTVL.

The chain couples TRBV7-3 to TRBJ1-4; a possible D gene is TRBD1 (6 bases). The V gene's germline CDR1 is SGHTA and CDR2 FQGTGA. Trimming shortened V by 5 bases and J by 5 bases, and 15 bases separated the two germline ends. The CDR3 runs to 15 residues. The CDR3 nucleotides are TGTGCCAGCAGCCCCACAGGGCATTTAAATGAAAAACTGTTTTTT. Encoded protein: CASSPTGHLNEKLFF.

The J gene is TRBJ1-4, the V gene TRBV7-9, with a weak D call TRBD1 (6 bases). The length of the CDR3 is 16 residues. The germline V gene has CDR1 SEHNR and CDR2 FQNEAQ (reference sequence). V dropped 7 bases and J dropped 4 bases, with 19 bases sitting between them. CDR3 sequence: CASIYHAGAGNEKLFF. The CDR3 coding sequence is TGTGCCAGCATCTACCACGCGGGGGCTGGTAATGAAAAACTGTTTTTT. Variable domain in full (rest from reference TRBV7-9 and TRBJ1-4): DTGVSQNPRHKITKRGQNVTFRCDPISEHNRLYWYRQTLGQGPEFLTYFQNEAQLEKSRLLSDRFSAERPKGSFSTLEIQRTEQGDSAMYLCASIYHAGAGNEKLFFGSGTQLSVL.

The rearrangement uses TRBV27 and TRBJ2-3; 7 nucleotides match TRBD2. Unmatched junction bases numbered 4, after V lost 1 base and J lost 3 bases. The CDR3 totals 15 residues. Germline-derived CDR1 and CDR2 are MNHEY and SMNVEV (reference sequence). CDR3 protein: CASSLFGAGTDTQYF. CDR3 DNA: TGTGCCAGCAGTTTATTCGGAGCGGGGACAGATACGCAGTATTTT.

The chain joins TRBV25-1 to TRBJ2-5; D possibly corresponds to TRBD2 (7 bases). V shed 6 bases and J shed 5 bases, with 13 bases lying between them. Germline CDR1 MGHDK, CDR2 SYGVNS. The length of the CDR3 is 13 residues. CDR3 in amino acids: CASRGGARETQYF. DNA of the CDR3: TGTGCCAGCAGGGGGGGGGCGCGTGAGACCCAGTACTTC.

The chain is built from TRBV28 and TRBJ1-6; no reliable D call. Germline assignment: CDR1 MDHEN and CDR2 SYDVKM. The V gene lost 6 bases and the J gene lost 7 bases, with 16 bases spanning the gap. The CDR3 totals 15 residues. CDR3 residues: CASRQLTAGNSPLHF. CDR3 sequence (DNA): TGTGCCAGCAGACAACTGACTGCTGGGAATTCACCCCTCCACTTT.

V gene TRBV19 combines with J gene TRBJ2-3; TRBD2 aligns across 10 bases. J gave up 5 bases and V 4 bases, and 12 bases lay outside the gene matches. This CDR3 region has 17 residues. Germline CDR1 reads LNHDA; CDR2 reads SQIVND (reference sequence). In nucleotides, the CDR3 is TGTGCCAGTAGTACCCCGGGCCTAGCGGGAGCGGGAGATACGCAGTATTTT. It yields the protein CASSTPGLAGAGDTQYF.

The V and J genes are TRBV3-1 (or the pseudogene TRBV3-2) and TRBJ2-1; 10 bases line up with TRBD2. The V gene end was trimmed by 8 bases and the J gene end by 8 bases; junction bases not matched to a gene: 9. Per the germline V gene, CDR1 is LGHDT and CDR2 is YNNKEL (reference sequence). The CDR3 spans 14 residues. DNA for the CDR3: TGTGCCAGCTTGCCTAGCGGGAGTAGCGATGAGCAGTTCTTC. As protein: CASLPSGSSDEQFF.

This clone was seen a handful of times. This chain connects TRBV13 to TRBJ2-7, with a weak D call TRBD1 (5 bases). Germline V lookup: CDR1 PRHDT, CDR2 FYEKMQ (reference sequence). The V end was cut by 1 base, the J end by 4 bases, with 17 bases between. This CDR3 region has 16 residues. CDR3 amino acids: CASSLVAAGLQYEQYF. As DNA, the CDR3 is TGTGCCAGCAGCTTAGTGGCGGCAGGGCTTCAGTACGAGCAGTACTTC.

The rearrangement uses TRBV28 and TRBJ2-7; tentatively, D is TRBD1 (5 bases). Germline values: CDR1 MDHEN, CDR2 SYDVKM. Trimming took off 1 base at V and 6 bases at J, with 13 bases between the two ends. The CDR3 runs to 14 residues. The CDR3 DNA reads TGTGCCAGCAGTTTATTAGGGCCAGGGCTCGAGCAGTACTTC. Translating gives CASSLLGPGLEQYF.

The chain is built from TRBV21-1 and TRBJ1-4; the table's D call, TRBD1, was not checked against the DNA. TRBV21-1 is recorded as a pseudogene. The CDR3 consists of 12 residues. The CDR3 protein is CARLRQVEKLFF. The CDR3 DNA sequence: TGTGCCAGACTCCGACAAGTTGAAAAACTGTTTTTT.